This T cell receptor beta chain originates from a study of shared clonotypes between healthy human individuals. CDR3 size: 16 residues. The germline gives CDR1 MDHEN, CDR2 SYDVKM. The V segment lost 5 bases and the J segment 7 bases; nucleotides outside the gene matches: 6. Clones were sequenced by immunoSEQ multiplex PCR, and TCRdb holds only the in-frame ones, with some missing. Here the sample spans almost 700,000 clones, around 90% being singletons. Worth noting for this clone: Its matching antigen is unknown.

Naive CD8 cells comprised CD45RO-negative, CCR7-positively selected cells, excluding terminally differentiated effector memory CD45RA+ cells. Whole-study results and caveats: Donor scarcity curtailed the genetic and exposure-history diversity represented herein. Despite large depth, rarefaction showed incomplete sorted-subset sequencing.

The specimen sequenced was naive CD8+ T cells sorted from blood. The J gene is TRBJ2-1, the V gene TRBV28, with 15 nucleotides matching TRBD2. The receptor comes from a man younger than 45 in good health. CDR3 protein: CASSPGTSGRLNEQFF. The CDR3 DNA sequence: TGTGCCAGCAGTCCTGGGACTAGCGGGAGGCTGAATGAGCAGTTCTTC.